Listed below are T cell receptor beta chains from one sample, sequenced in a study of T cell responses to AZD1222 COVID-19 vaccine. Assay used: immunoSEQ multiplex PCR; TCRdb lists only in-frame clones, some missing. Found here are roughly 70,000 clones, around 90% of them singletons; the top ten hold around 4.4%. The material sequenced was peripheral blood, taken 28 days after the second dose of the MenACWY control vaccine. Every receptor here comes from an adult who received the MenACWY meningococcal vaccine as a control. Both conserved end residues are part of each CDR3. A D gene is named only where the DNA matches it firmly. A row's size may be missing; if present it is once, few, many or a size class.

TRBV10-1	TRBJ2-3	-	few	CASSEATTLTDTQYF	TGCGCCAGCAGTGAGGCGACAACGCTCACAGATACGCAGTATTTT
TRBV5-1	TRBJ2-7	-	-	CASGGQSSYEQYF	TGCGCCAGCGGAGGACAGAGCTCCTACGAGCAGTACTTC
TRBV10-3	TRBJ2-2	-	-	CATDDGNTGELFF	TGTGCCACAGACGACGGGAACACCGGGGAGCTGTTTTTT
TRBV28	TRBJ1-2	-	-	CASSFLLADQFSGREDYGYTF	TGTGCCAGCAGTTTTTTACTTGCCGATCAGTTTTCCGGGAGGGAGGACTATGGCTACACCTTC
TRBV18	TRBJ1-1	-	-	CASSLTRGLNTEAFF	TGTGCCAGCTCACTAACTCGGGGCCTGAACACTGAAGCTTTCTTT
TRBV4-2	TRBJ1-4	-	-	CASSQVREKLFF	TGTGCCAGCAGCCAGGTTCGGGAAAAACTGTTTTTT
TRBV7-2	TRBJ1-1	-	-	CASSSRIPGAGDTEAFF	TGTGCCAGCAGCTCCCGCATCCCTGGGGCGGGGGACACTGAAGCTTTCTTT
TRBV5-1	TRBJ2-7	-	-	CASSFLGDHYYEQYF	TGCGCCAGCAGCTTTTTGGGAGACCATTATTACGAGCAGTACTTC
TRBV6-2/TRBV6-3	TRBJ2-7	-	-	CASSYGTTGTYEQYF	TGTGCCAGCAGTTACGGAACAACCGGGACCTACGAGCAGTACTTC
TRBV2	TRBJ2-1	TRBD2	-	CASTVAGTHEQFF	TGTGCCAGCACGGTAGCGGGAACCCATGAGCAGTTCTTC
TRBV11-3	TRBJ2-5	TRBD2	-	CASSSPAGRYQETQYF	TGTGCCAGCAGCTCCCCAGCGGGGAGGTACCAAGAGACCCAGTACTTC
TRBV3-1/TRBV3-2	TRBJ2-7	-	-	CASSQVETGIAEQYF	TGTGCCAGCAGCCAAGTAGAAACAGGGATTGCCGAGCAGTACTTC
TRBV6-5	TRBJ1-5	-	-	CASSRGRASNQPQHF	TGTGCCAGCAGCAGGGGACGGGCTAGCAATCAGCCCCAGCATTTT
TRBV7-2	TRBJ1-1	-	-	CASSLVPNTEAFF	TGTGCCAGCAGCTTAGTCCCGAACACTGAAGCTTTCTTT
TRBV5-1	TRBJ2-1	-	-	CASSLRQDSSSYNEQFF	TGCGCCAGCAGCTTGAGACAGGACTCCAGCTCCTACAATGAGCAGTTCTTC
TRBV19	TRBJ2-3	-	-	CASSSLRGIFGTDTQYF	TGTGCCAGTAGTTCCCTCCGAGGGATTTTTGGGACAGATACGCAGTATTTT